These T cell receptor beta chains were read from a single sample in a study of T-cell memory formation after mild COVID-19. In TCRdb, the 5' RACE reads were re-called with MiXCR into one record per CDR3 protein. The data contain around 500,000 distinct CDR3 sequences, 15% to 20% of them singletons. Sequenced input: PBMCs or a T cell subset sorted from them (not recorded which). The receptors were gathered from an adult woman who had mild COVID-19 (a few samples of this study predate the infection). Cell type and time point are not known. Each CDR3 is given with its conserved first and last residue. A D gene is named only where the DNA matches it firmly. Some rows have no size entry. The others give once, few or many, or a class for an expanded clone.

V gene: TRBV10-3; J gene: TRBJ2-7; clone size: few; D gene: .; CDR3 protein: CAISESEGAAYEQYF; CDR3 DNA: TGTGCCATCAGTGAGTCTGAAGGTGCGGCCTACGAGCAGTACTTC
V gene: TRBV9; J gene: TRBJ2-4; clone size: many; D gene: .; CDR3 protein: CASSIDWAKNIQYF; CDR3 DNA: TGTGCCAGCAGTATAGACTGGGCCAAAAACATTCAGTACTTC
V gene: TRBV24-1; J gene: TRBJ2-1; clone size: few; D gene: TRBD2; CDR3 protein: CATSESGTSGLNEQFF; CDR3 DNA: TGTGCCACCAGTGAGAGCGGGACTAGCGGGCTCAATGAGCAGTTCTTC
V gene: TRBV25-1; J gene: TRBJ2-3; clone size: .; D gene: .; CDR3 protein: CASSFRITDTQYF; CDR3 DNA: TGTGCCAGCAGTTTCAGAATCACAGATACGCAGTATTTT
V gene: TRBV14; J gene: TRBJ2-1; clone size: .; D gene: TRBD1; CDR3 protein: CASSLPRDRGNRGEQFF; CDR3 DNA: TGTGCCAGCAGCCTCCCTCGTGACAGGGGTAATCGGGGTGAGCAGTTCTTC
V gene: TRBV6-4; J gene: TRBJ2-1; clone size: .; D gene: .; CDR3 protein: CASSREPYNEQFF; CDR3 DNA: TGTGCCAGCAGTCGGGAACCCTACAATGAGCAGTTCTTC
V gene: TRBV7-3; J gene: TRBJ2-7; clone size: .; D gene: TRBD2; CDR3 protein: CASSPGGASYEQYF; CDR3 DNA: TGTGCCAGCAGCCCCGGGGGGGCCTCCTACGAGCAGTACTTC
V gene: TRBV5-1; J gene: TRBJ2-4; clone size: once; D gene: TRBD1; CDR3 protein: CASSLQGEGKNIQYF; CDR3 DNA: TGCGCCAGCAGCCTGCAGGGGGAAGGCAAAAACATTCAGTACTTC
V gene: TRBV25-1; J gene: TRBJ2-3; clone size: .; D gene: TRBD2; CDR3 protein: CASRRAGSGADTQYF; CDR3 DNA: TGTGCCAGCCGAAGAGCGGGATCAGGAGCAGATACGCAGTATTTT
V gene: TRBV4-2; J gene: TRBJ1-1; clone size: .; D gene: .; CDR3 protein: CASSQDRSEAFF; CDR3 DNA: TGTGCCAGCAGCCAAGATCGGAGTGAAGCTTTCTTT
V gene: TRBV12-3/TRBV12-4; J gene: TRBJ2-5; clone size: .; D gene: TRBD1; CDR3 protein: CASSPTGGVETQYF; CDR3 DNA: TGTGCCAGCTCCCCGACAGGGGGCGTAGAGACCCAGTACTTC
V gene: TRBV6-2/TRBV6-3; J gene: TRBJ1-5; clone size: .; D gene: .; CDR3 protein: CASSYVSLEEPQHF; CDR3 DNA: TGTGCCAGCAGTTATGTTTCTCTGGAGGAGCCCCAGCATTTT
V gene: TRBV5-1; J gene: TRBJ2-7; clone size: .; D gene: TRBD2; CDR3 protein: CASSISSGRPYEQYF; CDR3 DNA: TGCGCCAGCAGTATATCCAGCGGGAGACCCTACGAGCAGTACTTC
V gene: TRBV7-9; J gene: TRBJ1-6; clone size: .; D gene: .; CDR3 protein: CASSPASGARNSPLHF; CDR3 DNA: TGTGCCAGCAGCCCCGCCTCGGGGGCGCGAAATTCACCCCTCCACTTT
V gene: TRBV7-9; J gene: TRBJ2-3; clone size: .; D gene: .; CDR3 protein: CASSSTETRTDTQYF; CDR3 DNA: TGTGCCAGCAGTTCCACAGAGACACGCACAGATACGCAGTATTTT
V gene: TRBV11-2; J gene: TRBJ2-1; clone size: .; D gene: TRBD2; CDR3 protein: CASSFQRGGGEQFF; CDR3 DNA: TGTGCCAGCAGCTTCCAGCGGGGCGGGGGTGAGCAGTTCTTC
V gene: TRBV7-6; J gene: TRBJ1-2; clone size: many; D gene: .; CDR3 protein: CASSPRETGLNGYTF; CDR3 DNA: TGTGCCAGCAGCCCGAGAGAGACAGGATTAAATGGCTACACCTTC
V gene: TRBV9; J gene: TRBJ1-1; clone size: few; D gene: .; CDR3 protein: CASSVRWENTEAFF; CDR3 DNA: TGTGCCAGCAGCGTACGCTGGGAGAACACTGAAGCTTTCTTT
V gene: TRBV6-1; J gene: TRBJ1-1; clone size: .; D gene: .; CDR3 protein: CASSARAHQNTEAFF; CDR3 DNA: TGTGCCAGCAGTGCCCGGGCCCACCAGAACACTGAAGCTTTCTTT
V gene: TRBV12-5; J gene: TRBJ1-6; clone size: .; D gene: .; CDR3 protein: CASGGGRNSPLHF; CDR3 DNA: TGTGCTAGTGGAGGTGGACGGAATTCACCCCTCCACTTT
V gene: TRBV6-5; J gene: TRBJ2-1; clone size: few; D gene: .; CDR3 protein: CASSPFLSSEVFF; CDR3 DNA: TGTGCCAGCAGCCCCTTCCTTTCTAGCGAGGTGTTCTTC
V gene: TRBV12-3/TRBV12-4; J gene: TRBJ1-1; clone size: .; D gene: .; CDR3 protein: CASSPHGVNTEAFF; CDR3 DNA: TGTGCCAGCAGTCCCCACGGGGTGAACACTGAAGCTTTCTTT
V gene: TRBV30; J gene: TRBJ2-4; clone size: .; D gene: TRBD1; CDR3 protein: CAWSAEYRGVKGKNIQYF; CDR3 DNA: TGTGCCTGGAGTGCGGAGTACAGGGGGGTTAAAGGCAAAAACATTCAGTACTTC
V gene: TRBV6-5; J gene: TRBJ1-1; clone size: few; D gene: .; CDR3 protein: CASSYPYGREAFF; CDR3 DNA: TGTGCCAGCAGTTACCCGTATGGACGGGAAGCTTTCTTT
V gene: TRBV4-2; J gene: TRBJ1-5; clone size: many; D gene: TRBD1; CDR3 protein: CASSQAVQGGNQPQHF; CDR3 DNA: TGTGCCAGCAGCCAAGCGGTACAGGGGGGCAATCAGCCCCAGCATTTT
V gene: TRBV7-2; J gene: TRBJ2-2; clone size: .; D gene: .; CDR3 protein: CASSLPGQTVNTGELFF; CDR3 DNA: TGTGCCAGCAGCTTACCCGGACAGACAGTGAACACCGGGGAGCTGTTTTTT
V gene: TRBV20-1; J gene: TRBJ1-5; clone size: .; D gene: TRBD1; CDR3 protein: CSASDRARYSNQPQHF; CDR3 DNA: TGCAGTGCTAGCGACAGGGCGCGCTATAGCAATCAGCCCCAGCATTTT
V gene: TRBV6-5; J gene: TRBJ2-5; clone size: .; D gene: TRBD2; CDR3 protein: CASNIEAGVGETQYF; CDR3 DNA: TGTGCCAGCAATATCGAAGCGGGAGTGGGAGAGACCCAGTACTTC
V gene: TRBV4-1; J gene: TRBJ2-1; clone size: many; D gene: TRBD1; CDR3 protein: CASSPIPLHYRGGPRLQQFF; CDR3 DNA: TGCGCCAGCAGCCCGATACCCCTTCATTACAGGGGTGGACCTCGCTTACAGCAGTTCTTC
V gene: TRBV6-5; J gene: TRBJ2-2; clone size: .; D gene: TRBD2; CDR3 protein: CASSYMPSGRANTGELFF; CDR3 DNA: TGTGCCAGCAGTTACATGCCCAGCGGGAGGGCAAACACCGGGGAGCTGTTTTTT
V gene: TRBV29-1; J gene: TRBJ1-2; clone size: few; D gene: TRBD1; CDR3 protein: CSVEDSFGQGDYGYTF; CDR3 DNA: TGCAGCGTTGAAGATTCATTTGGACAGGGTGACTATGGCTACACCTTC
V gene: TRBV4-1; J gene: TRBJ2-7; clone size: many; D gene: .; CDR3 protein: CASSRGQISYEQYF; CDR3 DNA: TGCGCCAGCAGCCGGGGCCAGATATCCTACGAGCAGTACTTC
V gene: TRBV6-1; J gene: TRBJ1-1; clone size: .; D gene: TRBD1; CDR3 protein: CASIEGQGDTEAFF; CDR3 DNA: TGTGCCAGCATCGAAGGACAGGGGGATACTGAAGCTTTCTTT
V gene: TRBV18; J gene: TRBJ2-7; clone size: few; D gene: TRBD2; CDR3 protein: CASSPGGSGTYEQYF; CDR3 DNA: TGTGCCAGCTCACCTGGCGGGAGTGGAACTTACGAGCAGTACTTC
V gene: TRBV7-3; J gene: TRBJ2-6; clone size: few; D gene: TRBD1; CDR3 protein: CASRAGQGYPGANVLTF; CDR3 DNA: TGTGCCAGCAGGGCTGGACAGGGGTACCCTGGGGCCAACGTCCTGACTTTC
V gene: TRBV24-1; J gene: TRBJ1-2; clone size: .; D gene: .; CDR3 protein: CAPGGYGYTF; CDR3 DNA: TGTGCCCCGGGGGGGTATGGCTACACCTTC
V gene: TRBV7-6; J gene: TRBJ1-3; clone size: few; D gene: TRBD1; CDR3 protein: CASSLGGGAGNTIYF; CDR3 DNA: TGTGCCAGCAGCTTAGGAGGGGGCGCTGGAAACACCATATATTTT
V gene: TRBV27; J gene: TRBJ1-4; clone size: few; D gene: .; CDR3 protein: CASSSGRSEEKLFF; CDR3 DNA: TGTGCCAGCAGTTCAGGTCGGTCAGAAGAAAAACTGTTTTTT
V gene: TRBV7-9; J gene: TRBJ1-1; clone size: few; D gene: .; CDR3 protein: CASSSITGQDTEAFF; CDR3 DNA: TGTGCCAGCAGCTCAATTACAGGGCAAGACACTGAAGCTTTCTTT
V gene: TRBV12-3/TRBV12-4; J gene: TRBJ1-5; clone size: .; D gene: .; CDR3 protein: CASRDQGVGNQPQHF; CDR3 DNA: TGTGCCAGCAGGGATCAGGGAGTCGGCAATCAGCCCCAGCATTTT
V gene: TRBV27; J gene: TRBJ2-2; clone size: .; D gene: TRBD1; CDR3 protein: CASSARQGADTGELFF; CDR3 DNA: TGTGCCAGCAGTGCCCGACAGGGGGCTGACACCGGGGAGCTGTTTTTT
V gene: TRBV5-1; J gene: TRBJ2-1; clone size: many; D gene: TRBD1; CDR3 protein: CASTWGPQGARNEQFF; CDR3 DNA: TGCGCCAGCACCTGGGGTCCACAGGGGGCAAGGAATGAGCAGTTCTTC
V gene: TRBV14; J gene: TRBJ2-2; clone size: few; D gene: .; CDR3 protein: CASSQDLGVNTGELFF; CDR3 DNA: TGTGCCAGCAGCCAAGACCTGGGGGTCAACACCGGGGAGCTGTTTTTT
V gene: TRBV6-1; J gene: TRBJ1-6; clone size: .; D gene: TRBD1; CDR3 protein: CASRGSGTGDSRRSPLHF; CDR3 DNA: TGTGCCAGCAGAGGATCCGGGACAGGGGATAGCCGCCGCTCACCCCTCCACTTT